Given below is one TCR beta chain in context. Its antigen remains unidentified. This CDR3 spans 16 amino acids. The V segment lost 5 bases and the J segment 6 bases; nucleotides outside the gene matches: 12. Germline loops: CDR1 LNHNV, CDR2 YYDKDF (reference sequence). This sample is part of a study of cytomegalovirus exposure and HLA in healthy donors. Primers: 60 Vbeta forward and 13 Jbeta reverse. This table comes from immunoSEQ multiplex PCR, and its TCRdb copy is limited to in-frame clones, with some not included. Its listing shows 150,000 to 200,000 clones. Study-wide findings and caveats: Serostatus for CMV was the only available immune exposure information. After further analysis at a later stage, 16,951 TCR beta sequences were associated with HLA alleles at 0.05 false discovery rate. The study put 160 or so TCR beta chains on its list as cytomegalovirus-associated. Analyzed later, association rates of TCRs varied across HLA loci, with DRB1 most and HLA-C fewest.

This receptor was identified in a woman aged 18-29 years in good health and CMV-seropositive. The chain recombines TRBV15 with TRBJ2-2; 7 bases match TRBD2. The sequenced material came from PBMCs. The CDR3 loop is CATSVGRGGGAGELFF. CDR3 DNA sequence: TGTGCCACCAGCGTTGGCCGCGGGGGTGGTGCCGGGGAGCTGTTTTTT.